Listed here are 27 T cell receptor beta chains from one sample, sequenced in a study of glioma-infiltrating T cells after dendritic cell vaccination. Noted time point: after dendritic cell vaccination, including at tumor progression/relapse. Produced via immunoSEQ multiplex PCR; TCRdb's table is partial and in-frame only. The sample lists more than 85,000 clones; 85% to 90% were seen once. The sequences come from blood, collected after dendritic cell vaccination. These receptors originate from a human donor with glioblastoma.

The chain combines TRBV6-1 with TRBJ1-2; 7 positions match TRBD1. The CDR3 extends over 13 amino acids. Trimming took 8 bases from V and 5 from J; bases not matched to a gene: 8. Germline lookup yields CDR1 MNHNS and CDR2 SASEGT. The CDR3 spells CASGRSGGYGYTF. CDR3 coding DNA: TGTGCCAGCGGCAGGTCAGGGGGTTATGGCTACACCTTC.

The chain links TRBV7-8 to TRBJ1-2; tentative D call: TRBD1 (5 bases). Trimming shortened V by 4 bases and J by 2 bases, and 11 bases separated the two germline ends. This CDR3 is built from 14 residues. Germline CDR1 is SGHVS and CDR2 is FQNEAQ. CDR3 nucleotide sequence: TGTGCCAGCAGCTCGCGGGACGGCAACTATGGCTACACCTTC. Its translation is CASSSRDGNYGYTF.

In this sample, this clone turned up a few times. The chain couples TRBV7-2 to TRBJ2-1; TRBD2 matches at 11 bases. The length of the CDR3 is 12 residues. In germline, CDR1 is SGHTA, CDR2 FQGNSA. Trimming took 2 bases from V and 13 from J; bases not matched to a gene: 1. CDR3 sequence (DNA): TGTGCCAGCAGCTTACTAGCGGGGGGCCAGTTCTTC. Protein product: CASSLLAGGQFF.

The CDR3 DNA sequence: TGTGCCAGCAGGGAGAATCAGGGATGGGCCCAGTACTTC. It translates to CASRENQGWAQYF. This chain joins TRBV6-1 and TRBJ2-5; possible D gene TRBD1, 5 bases. The CDR3 is made up of 13 amino acids. Germline-derived CDR1 and CDR2 are MNHNS and SASEGT. The V and J ends lost 6 bases and 9 bases respectively, with 17 bases between them.

The CDR3 region has the DNA TGTGCCATCAGACCTAGCGGGGGGGCGCGCAATGAGCAGTTCTTC. Translation: CAIRPSGGARNEQFF. The J gene is TRBJ2-1, the V gene TRBV10-3, with TRBD2 matching 12 bases. The CDR3 extends over 15 amino acids. Germline V lookup: CDR1 ENHRY, CDR2 SYGVKD. After removal of 6 bases from V and 6 bases from J, the junction contained 6 bases not matched to a gene.

The rearrangement uses TRBV30 and TRBJ1-1; D call uncertain. The CDR3 covers 13 residues. Trimming took off 1 base at V and 4 bases at J, with 10 bases between the two ends. Looked up from germline, CDR1 is GTSNPN and CDR2 is SVGIG (reference sequence). Here the CDR3 reads CAWSGLWLTEAFF. The CDR3, as DNA: TGTGCCTGGAGTGGTTTGTGGCTCACTGAAGCTTTCTTT. The complete variable domain, with remaining parts taken from reference TRBV30 and TRBJ1-1, reads SQTIHQWPATLVQPVGSPLSLECTVEGTSNPNLYWYRQAAGRGLQLLFYSVGIGQISSEVPQNLSASRPQDRQFILSSKKLLLSDSGFYLCAWSGLWLTEAFFGQGTRLTVV.

V usage is TRBV7-2 and J usage is TRBJ2-2; no clear D. Looked up from germline, CDR1 is SGHTA and CDR2 is FQGNSA. The length of the CDR3 is 12 residues. Trimming removed 4 bases at V and 7 bases at J, with 7 bases between. DNA for the CDR3: TGTGCCAGCAGCTCCGGTTTCGGGGAGCTGTTTTTT. This codes for CASSSGFGELFF.

V gene TRBV11-2 combines with J gene TRBJ2-5; perhaps TRBD1 as D (6 bases). This CDR3 comprises 14 residues. The V and J ends lost 0 bases and 2 bases respectively, with 7 bases between them. The V gene's germline CDR1 is SGHAT and CDR2 FQNNGV. CDR3 protein: CASSLEGAQETQYF. As DNA, the CDR3 is TGTGCCAGCAGCTTAGAGGGGGCTCAAGAGACCCAGTACTTC.

CDR3 nucleotides: TGCGCCAGCAGCTTGGCTAGCGGTAGCTCCTACAATGAGCAGTTCTTC. As protein: CASSLASGSSYNEQFF. The V and J genes are TRBV5-1 and TRBJ2-1; 7 nucleotides match TRBD2. Per the germline V gene, CDR1 is SGHRS and CDR2 is YFSETQ. The V and J ends lost 0 bases and 0 bases, in that order; junction bases with no gene match: 3. The CDR3 has 16 amino acids.

V is TRBV2 and J is TRBJ2-1; 8 nucleotides align to TRBD2. The length of the CDR3 is 18 residues. The V segment lost 3 bases and the J segment 9 bases; nucleotides outside the gene matches: 19. Germline assignment: CDR1 SNHLY and CDR2 FYNNEI. The CDR3 protein is CASSDMGPGRGGRVEQFF. The CDR3 DNA follows: TGTGCCAGCAGTGACATGGGGCCAGGTCGGGGGGGCCGGGTTGAGCAGTTCTTC.

CDR3 residues: CASSEGATGNYGYTF. The DNA for the CDR3 is TGTGCCAGCAGTGAAGGAGCTACAGGGAACTATGGCTACACCTTC. This chain uses TRBV6-1 with TRBJ1-2; D perhaps matches TRBD1 (6 bases). The CDR3 loop spans 15 amino acids. Trimming removed 1 base from V and 2 bases from J, with 11 bases in between. Per germline, CDR1 MNHNS and CDR2 SASEGT.

The chain has TRBV9 and TRBJ2-2; 11 nucleotides agree with TRBD2. The germline CDR1 and CDR2 sequences are SGDLS and YYNGEE. This CDR3 has 14 amino acids. With V trimmed by 4 bases and J by 7 bases, 3 bases remained unmatched. The CDR3 here is CASSLGTSGGELFF. For the CDR3, the DNA is TGTGCCAGCAGCTTGGGGACTAGCGGCGGGGAGCTGTTTTTT.

This chain links TRBV29-1 with TRBJ1-2; no clear D gene. The CDR3 runs 12 residues. The V and J ends lost 5 bases and 8 bases respectively, with 15 bases between them. CDR1 and CDR2 from the germline V gene are SQVTM and ANQGSEA. The CDR3 DNA reads as TGCAGCGTTTCCCGGGCCGGAGGAGGCTACACCTTC. This codes for CSVSRAGGGYTF.

This rearrangement joins TRBV5-6 to TRBJ2-3; TRBD2 agrees at 15 bases. Germline lookup yields CDR1 SGHDT and CDR2 YYEEEE. The trim removed 4 bases at V and 2 bases at J, leaving 5 bases unmatched. The CDR3 runs 17 residues. The CDR3 bases are TGTGCCAGCAGCACCCGGACTAGCGGGGGGGTCACAGATACGCAGTATTTT. Its protein product is CASSTRTSGGVTDTQYF.

The V call is TRBV2, the J call TRBJ1-2; TRBD1 matches at 7 bases. V shed 5 bases, J shed 3 bases, and the junction held 6 bases outside the gene matches. The CDR3 length is 14 residues. Germline V gives CDR1 SNHLY, CDR2 FYNNEI. The CDR3 spells CASSLDRDHYGYTF. In nucleotides, the CDR3 is TGTGCCAGCAGTTTAGACAGGGACCACTATGGCTACACCTTC.

The rearrangement links TRBV7-9 to TRBJ2-5; 10 bases are a match to TRBD2. The CDR3 extends over 15 amino acids. Trimming removed 4 bases from V and 4 bases from J; junction bases left unmatched: 6. Germline CDR1 reads SEHNR; CDR2 reads FQNEAQ (reference sequence). The CDR3 DNA reads as TGTGCCAGCAGCTCCCTCCTAGCGGGGGCAGAGACCCAGTACTTC. Translation gives CASSSLLAGAETQYF.

The rearrangement links TRBV11-3 to TRBJ1-1; D perhaps matches TRBD1 (5 bases). CDR3 size: 13 residues. CDR1 is SGHNT, CDR2 YENEEA, per germline. Trimming removed 6 bases at V and 4 bases at J, with 12 bases between. Here the CDR3 reads CASRIGGSTEAFF. The DNA for the CDR3 is TGTGCCAGCAGAATCGGGGGTAGCACTGAAGCTTTCTTT.

This clone was picked up one time. The chain uses TRBV7-6 and TRBJ2-1; 13 bases match TRBD2. CDR1 is SGHVS and CDR2 is FNYEAQ in the germline V gene. The CDR3 totals 18 residues. The V and J ends lost 1 base and 8 bases, in that order; junction bases with no gene match: 11. CDR3 sequence (DNA): TGTGCCAGCAGCTTAGGAAGGGGACTAGCGGGAAAAAGTCATGAGCAGTTCTTC. This translates into CASSLGRGLAGKSHEQFF.

The V gene is TRBV5-1, the J gene TRBJ1-2, with 9 bases matching TRBD1. The CDR3 length is 13 residues. Germline V gene data show CDR1 as SGHRS and CDR2 as YFSETQ. Trimming at V came to 3 bases and at J to 6 bases, leaving 3 bases not matched to a gene. The DNA of the CDR3 is TGCGCCAGCAGCTCCGGGACAGGGAATGGCTACACCTTC. Its protein product is CASSSGTGNGYTF.

This clone was counted once. The chain has TRBV19 and TRBJ2-3; tentatively, D is TRBD1 (6 bases). The germline V and J ends were trimmed by 1 base and 10 bases, with 9 bases remaining between them. The CDR3 extends over 12 amino acids. CDR1 and CDR2 from the germline V gene are LNHDA and SQIVND (reference sequence). CDR3 DNA sequence: TGTGCCAGTAGTATAGCAGGGGCTGCGCAGTATTTT. Translation gives CASSIAGAAQYF.

Concerning this clone: Possible read error: a much larger clone is one base away. The chain uses TRBV4-1 and TRBJ2-7, with 8 bases aligning to TRBD2. Germline V gene sequence: CDR1 MGHRA, CDR2 YSYEKL. Losses at the gene ends were 4 bases for V and 7 bases for J; bases not matched to a gene: 12. This CDR3 contains 15 residues. The CDR3 nucleotides read TGCGCCAGCAGCCCGAGCGGGAGTTCCTACAATGAGCAGTACTTC. This sequence encodes CASSPSGSSYNEQYF.

The rearrangement links TRBV7-8 to TRBJ1-5; no definite D call. The CDR3 has 16 amino acids. Germline assignment: CDR1 SGHVS and CDR2 FQNEAQ. Trimming stripped 8 bases from V and 0 bases from J, with 17 bases between. The CDR3 DNA follows: TGTGCCAGCGCCGGAAGGGAGGTCTTTAGCAATCAGCCCCAGCATTTT. Amino acid sequence: CASAGREVFSNQPQHF.

V and J are TRBV10-2 and TRBJ1-1; the D is unclear. Looked up from germline, CDR1 is WSHSY and CDR2 is SAAADI. The CDR3 extends over 12 amino acids. V was cut by 7 bases and J by 8 bases, with 14 bases left in between. CDR3 residues: CASTRDPGEAFF. The CDR3 nucleotides are TGCGCCAGCACCCGTGACCCCGGGGAAGCTTTCTTT.

The V gene is TRBV6-5, the J gene TRBJ1-1, with D maybe TRBD1 (6 bases). Trimming removed 8 bases from V and 8 bases from J, with 18 bases in between. Germline V gene sequence: CDR1 MNHEY, CDR2 SVGAGI. The CDR3 has 13 residues. DNA for the CDR3: TGTGCCAGCGCCTCCGGGACCCAGGGGGAAGCTTTCTTT. This sequence encodes CASASGTQGEAFF.

The rearrangement joins TRBV5-1 to TRBJ2-7; 10 nucleotides line up with TRBD2. Losses at the gene ends were 3 bases for V and 6 bases for J; bases not matched to a gene: 6. The CDR3 runs to 14 residues. In germline, CDR1 is SGHRS, CDR2 YFSETQ. The CDR3 sequence: CASSSGTSDGEQYF. DNA of the CDR3: TGCGCCAGCAGCTCTGGGACTAGCGATGGCGAGCAGTACTTC.

This clone was picked up one time. The chain employs TRBV4-1 and TRBJ2-5; possible D gene TRBD1, 6 bases. Germline CDR1 is MGHRA and CDR2 is YSYEKL. This CDR3 has 15 amino acids. Trimming removed 2 bases at V and 2 bases at J, with 12 bases between. This chain's CDR3 is CASSQSLGQQETQYF. The CDR3 DNA reads TGCGCCAGCAGCCAATCATTGGGACAACAAGAGACCCAGTACTTC.

This sequence joins TRBV19 and TRBJ1-3, with D possibly TRBD1 on 6 matching bases. The CDR3 extends over 15 amino acids. With 7 bases removed from V and 2 bases from J, the gap between germline ends came to 15 bases. In germline, CDR1 is LNHDA, CDR2 SQIVND (reference sequence). The CDR3 spells CASISPRGTGNTIYF. The CDR3 nucleotides are TGTGCCAGTATTTCGCCAAGGGGGACTGGAAACACCATATATTTT.